Each of the 9 T cell receptor beta chains below was sequenced from the same sample in a study of T cell responses to AZD1222 COVID-19 vaccine. This table comes from immunoSEQ multiplex PCR, and its TCRdb copy is limited to in-frame clones, with some not included. The sample yields about 140,000 clones, around 89% seen once. The specimen was peripheral blood, collected on day 0 of AZD1222 vaccination. The receptors stem from an adult in good health.

J is TRBJ1-6 and V is TRBV7-2; D unresolved. This CDR3 comprises 16 residues. Germline V gene data show CDR1 as SGHTA and CDR2 as FQGNSA. With 1 base removed from V and 8 bases from J, the gap between germline ends came to 15 bases. CDR3 loop: CASSLGLLRVDSPLHF. CDR3 nucleotide sequence: TGTGCCAGCAGCTTAGGCCTACTTAGGGTGGATTCACCCCTCCACTTT.

The genes are TRBV5-4 and TRBJ2-1; D is possibly TRBD2 (6 bases). The ends were cut back, 0 bases at V and 1 base at J, with 8 bases in the middle. This CDR3 region has 15 residues. Germline V gives CDR1 SGHNT, CDR2 YYREEE (reference sequence). The CDR3 protein is CASSLDGGSYNEQFF. The CDR3 DNA reads as TGTGCCAGCAGCTTGGACGGGGGATCCTACAATGAGCAGTTCTTC.

The J gene is TRBJ1-6, the V gene TRBV6-2 or TRBV6-3; TRBD1 aligns across 7 bases. Germline V gives CDR1 MNHEY, CDR2 SVGEGT. V lost 2 bases to trimming and J lost 6 bases; unmatched junction nucleotides: 4. CDR3 length equals 15 residues. CDR3 protein: CASSYRDSFNSPLHF. CDR3 DNA: TGTGCCAGCAGTTACCGGGACAGCTTTAATTCACCCCTCCACTTT.

The CDR3 loop reads CASSEARQTLTYEQYF. CDR3 in DNA: TGTGCCAGCAGTGAAGCAAGGCAGACCCTAACCTACGAGCAGTACTTC. The genes are TRBV2 and TRBJ2-7; no definite D call. The V and J ends lost 0 bases and 2 bases respectively, with 14 bases between them. The CDR3 length is 16 residues. CDR1 and CDR2 (germline): SNHLY, FYNNEI.

The genes are TRBV13 and TRBJ1-2; 8 bases align to TRBD1. The ends lost 1 base at V and 8 bases at J; junction bases unmatched: 9. Germline V gene lookup returns CDR1 PRHDT and CDR2 FYEKMQ (reference sequence). The CDR3 length is 15 residues. DNA of the CDR3: TGTGCCAGCAGCTTAGCCGGACAGGGTTGGGGAGGCTACACCTTC. As protein: CASSLAGQGWGGYTF.

This clone was detected only a few times. The chain couples TRBV25-1 to TRBJ1-4; perhaps TRBD1 as D (6 bases). This CDR3 has 16 residues. Looked up from germline, CDR1 is MGHDK and CDR2 is SYGVNS. V was shortened by 1 base and J by 5 bases, with 14 bases between the two germline ends. CDR3 residues: CASSESQGRLNEKLFF. CDR3 sequence (DNA): TGTGCCAGCAGTGAATCTCAGGGGCGGTTGAATGAAAAACTGTTTTTT.

The count of this clone is one. The chain is built from TRBV14 and TRBJ2-7; a weak D match, TRBD1 (6 bases). The V gene lost 0 bases and the J gene lost 0 bases, with 6 bases spanning the gap. Germline V gives CDR1 SGHDN, CDR2 FVKESK. The length of the CDR3 is 14 residues. The CDR3, as DNA: TGTGCCAGCAGCCAAGACAGGGGCTCCTACGAGCAGTACTTC. Its protein is CASSQDRGSYEQYF.

The rearrangement joins TRBV6-2 or TRBV6-3 to TRBJ1-2, with a possible D match to TRBD1 (5 bases). This CDR3 contains 14 residues. V lost 6 bases and J 5 bases, leaving 16 bases between the germline ends. The V gene's germline CDR1 is MNHEY and CDR2 SVGEGT. The CDR3 is CASSSPGKWYGYTF. DNA of the CDR3: TGTGCCAGCAGCAGTCCAGGGAAGTGGTATGGCTACACCTTC.

This chain uses TRBV30 with TRBJ1-1; no firm D call. Germline V lookup: CDR1 GTSNPN, CDR2 SVGIG (reference sequence). CDR3 length equals 11 residues. V was trimmed by 4 bases and J by 8 bases, leaving 11 bases between them. The CDR3 reads CAWNLRHEAFF. DNA of the CDR3: TGTGCCTGGAACCTCAGGCACGAAGCTTTCTTT.